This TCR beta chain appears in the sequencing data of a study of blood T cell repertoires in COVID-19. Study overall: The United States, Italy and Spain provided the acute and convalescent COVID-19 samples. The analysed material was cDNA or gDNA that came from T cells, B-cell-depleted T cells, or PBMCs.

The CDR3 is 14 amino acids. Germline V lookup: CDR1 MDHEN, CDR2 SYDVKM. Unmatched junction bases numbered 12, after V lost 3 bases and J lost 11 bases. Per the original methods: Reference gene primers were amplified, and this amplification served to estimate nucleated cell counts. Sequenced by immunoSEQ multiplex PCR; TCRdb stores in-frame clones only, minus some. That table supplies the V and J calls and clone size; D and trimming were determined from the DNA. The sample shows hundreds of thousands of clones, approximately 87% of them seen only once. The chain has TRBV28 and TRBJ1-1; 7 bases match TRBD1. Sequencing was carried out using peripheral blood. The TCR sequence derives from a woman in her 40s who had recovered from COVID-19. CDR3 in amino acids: CASSFRGGRLRAFF. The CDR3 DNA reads TGTGCCAGCAGTTTTCGAGGGGGCAGATTGCGGGCTTTCTTT.